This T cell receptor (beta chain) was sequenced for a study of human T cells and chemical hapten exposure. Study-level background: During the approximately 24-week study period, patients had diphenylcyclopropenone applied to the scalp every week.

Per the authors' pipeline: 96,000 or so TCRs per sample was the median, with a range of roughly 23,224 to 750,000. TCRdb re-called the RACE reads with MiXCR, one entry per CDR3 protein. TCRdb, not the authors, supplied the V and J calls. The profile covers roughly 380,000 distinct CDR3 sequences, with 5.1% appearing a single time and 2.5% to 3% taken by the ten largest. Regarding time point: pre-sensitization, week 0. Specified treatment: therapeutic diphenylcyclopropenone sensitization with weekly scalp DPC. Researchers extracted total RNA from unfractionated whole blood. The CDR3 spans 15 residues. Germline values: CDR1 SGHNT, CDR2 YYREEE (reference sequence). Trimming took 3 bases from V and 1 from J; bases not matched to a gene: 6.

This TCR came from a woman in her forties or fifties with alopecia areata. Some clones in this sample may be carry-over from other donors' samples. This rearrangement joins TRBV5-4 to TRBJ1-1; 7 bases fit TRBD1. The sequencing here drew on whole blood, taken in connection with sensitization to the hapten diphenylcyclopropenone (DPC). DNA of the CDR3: TGTGCCAGCAGCTCCGCCGGGACAGCGAACACTGAAGCTTTCTTT. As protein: CASSSAGTANTEAFF.